This T cell receptor (beta chain) was recorded in a study of CD8 T cells in Susac syndrome. Whole-study results and caveats: Clonal expansion was not observed in the Susac syndrome CD4+ T cell repertoires.

To note about this clonotype: The antigen is not known.

Reverse transcription of about 0.5 to 1 ug RNA was carried out with random hexamers. Amplification of TCR beta CDR3 across 54 Vbeta and 13 Jbeta was performed with immunoSEQ multiplex PCR. TCRdb fed the immunoSEQ multiplex PCR reads into MiXCR, producing one record per CDR3 protein. This sample has about 240,000 distinct CDR3 sequences; 90% to 97% occur once, and the top ten carry approximately 0.094%. The specimen was CD4+ T cells from PBMCs. This TCR derives from a human donor with Susac syndrome.

CDR3 sequence reads: CASSENRDMGELFF. The CDR3 bases are TGTGCCAGCAGCGAGAACAGGGATATGGGGGAGCTGTTTTTT. The V and J genes are TRBV28 and TRBJ2-2, with D maybe TRBD1 (6 bases). This CDR3 comprises 14 residues. CDR1 is MDHEN and CDR2 is SYDVKM in the germline V gene. V lost 6 bases and J 8 bases, leaving 16 bases between the germline ends.